This T cell receptor beta chain is from a study of T cell responses to AZD1222 COVID-19 vaccine. Study in general: Pooled in the analysis were second doses at about 4 or about 12 weeks. Broader study findings: The CD4 TCRs associated with vaccination extended across spike and predominated at 160-218 and 743-854.

V lost 1 base to trimming and J lost 8 bases; unmatched junction nucleotides: 2. Germline CDR1 and CDR2: SGHNT and YENEEA. The CDR3 has 14 amino acids. The method was immunoSEQ multiplex PCR; TCRdb's version includes in-frame clones alone and lacks a portion of them. The data show 100,000 or so clones, with about 88% seen just once and over 15% held by the top ten. Details on this clone: Its antigen is still unknown.

The rearrangement links TRBV11-3 to TRBJ1-6; 7 nucleotides match TRBD1. This TCR was recovered from an adult in good health. Sequenced material: peripheral blood, taken on day 0 of AZD1222 vaccination. CDR3 amino acids: CASSLGGQDSPLHF. The CDR3 bases are TGTGCCAGCAGCTTAGGTGGACAGGATTCACCCCTCCACTTT.